The 17 T cell receptor beta chains reported below all come from one sample, sequenced in a study of a mutant IDH1 vaccine in newly diagnosed glioma. The antigens for these receptors are not known. Only in-frame clones appear in the TCRdb table, and some are missing; sequencing was by immunoSEQ multiplex PCR. The table lists about 94,000 clones, around nine tenths of them singletons. Time point in this sample: week 47, end of study. What each vaccine dose contained was 300 ug of mutant IDH1 20-mer peptide, accompanied by topical imiquimod. Sequenced material: PBMCs, taken from a glioma patient whose treatment included an IDH1 peptide vaccine. These receptor sequences come from a woman in her forties or fifties with glioma.

J is TRBJ2-1 and V is TRBV6-5, with D perhaps matching TRBD2 (7 bases). This CDR3 region has 16 residues. The V gene's germline CDR1 is MNHEY and CDR2 SVGAGI. Trimming took off 0 bases at V and 2 bases at J, with 11 bases between the two ends. CDR3 DNA: TGTGCCAGCAGTTACTCGCGGGGGCAGCCCTACAATGAGCAGTTCTTC. Its translation: CASSYSRGQPYNEQFF.

This chain links TRBV29-1 with TRBJ2-5, with no clear D. This CDR3 is 15 amino acids long. In germline, CDR1 is SQVTM, CDR2 ANQGSEA. The V end was cut by 3 bases, the J end by 2 bases, with 16 bases between. The DNA of the CDR3 is TGCAGCGTTGACGGCAGACTGCTCCTTCAAGAGACCCAGTACTTC. Translating it yields CSVDGRLLLQETQYF.

The V gene is TRBV5-4, the J gene TRBJ1-2, with TRBD1 matching over 7 bases. The CDR3 extends over 15 amino acids. The V gene end was trimmed by 4 bases and the J gene end by 5 bases; junction bases not matched to a gene: 11. From germline, CDR1 is SGHNT and CDR2 YYREEE (reference sequence). Here the CDR3 DNA reads TGTGCCAGCAGCCCTGACCCGGGACAGAAATATGGCTACACCTTC. Translated: CASSPDPGQKYGYTF.

The rearrangement uses TRBV5-1 and TRBJ2-1, with TRBD2 matching over 15 bases. Trimming took 3 bases from V and 6 from J; bases not matched to a gene: 1. The CDR3 has 15 residues. Germline-derived CDR1 and CDR2 are SGHRS and YFSETQ. CDR3 in amino acids: CASSWTSGRANEQFF. The CDR3 coding sequence is TGCGCCAGCAGCTGGACTAGCGGGAGGGCCAATGAGCAGTTCTTC. The variable domain in full, with the rest retrieved from reference TRBV5-1 and TRBJ2-1, is KAGVTQTPRYLIKTRGQQVTLSCSPISGHRSVSWYQQTPGQGLQFLFEYFSETQRNKGNFPGRFSGRQFSNSRSEMNVSTLELGDSALYLCASSWTSGRANEQFFGPGTRLTVL.

The genes are TRBV25-1 and TRBJ2-1; 15 nucleotides match TRBD2. From germline, CDR1 is MGHDK and CDR2 SYGVNS. With 2 bases clipped from V and 12 bases from J, the junction kept 5 bases outside the gene matches. The CDR3 is made up of 15 amino acids. The CDR3 nucleotides are TGTGCCAGCAGTGAACCGGGACTAGCGGGAGGAGGGCAGTTCTTC. It yields the protein CASSEPGLAGGGQFF.

This clone was seen only once. This chain uses TRBV28 with TRBJ2-7; D ambiguous. The CDR3 has 13 residues. Germline CDR1 MDHEN, CDR2 SYDVKM. Trimming left V 6 bases short and J 0 bases short, with 9 bases between. The CDR3: CASSHGPSYEQYF. CDR3 in DNA: TGTGCCAGCAGCCACGGACCCTCCTACGAGCAGTACTTC.

The chain has TRBV10-3 and TRBJ2-1; D remains ambiguous. Germline-derived CDR1 and CDR2 are ENHRY and SYGVKD. Trimming shortened V by 1 base and J by 2 bases, and 18 bases separated the two germline ends. The CDR3 loop spans 18 amino acids. The CDR3 loop reads CAISELRPALSPYNEQFF. In nucleotides, the CDR3 is TGTGCCATCAGTGAGTTACGACCCGCCCTAAGCCCCTACAATGAGCAGTTCTTC.

V usage is TRBV28 and J usage is TRBJ2-1; D is unclear. The germline V and J ends were trimmed by 2 bases and 0 bases, with 5 bases remaining between them. CDR1 MDHEN and CDR2 SYDVKM come from the germline V gene. The CDR3 has 14 amino acids. The CDR3 nucleotides read TGTGCCAGCAGTTTAACGGGCTCCTACAATGAGCAGTTCTTC. This encodes CASSLTGSYNEQFF. The variable domain in full, completed from reference TRBV28 and TRBJ2-1, reads DVKVTQSSRYLVKRTGEKVFLECVQDMDHENMFWYRQDPGLGLRLIYFSYDVKMKEKGDIPEGYSVSREKKERFSLILESASTNQTSMYLCASSLTGSYNEQFFGPGTRLTVL.

This sequence joins TRBV2 and TRBJ2-7; D may match TRBD1 or TRBD2 (5 bases each). The V gene lost 6 bases and the J gene lost 0 bases, with 21 bases spanning the gap. The CDR3 runs to 17 residues. Germline CDR1 and CDR2: SNHLY and FYNNEI. This chain's CDR3 is CASSETPGTYLSYEQYF. CDR3 coding DNA: TGTGCCAGCAGCGAAACCCCCGGGACGTACCTCTCCTACGAGCAGTACTTC.

The V and J genes are TRBV5-1 and TRBJ2-1; 9 nucleotides match TRBD2. The V gene end was trimmed by 2 bases and the J gene end by 6 bases; junction bases not matched to a gene: 12. Germline V gene sequence: CDR1 SGHRS, CDR2 YFSETQ. The CDR3 runs to 17 residues. DNA of the CDR3: TGCGCCAGCAGCTTTGAGAGCGCGGGAGGGCCTAGCAATGAGCAGTTCTTC. Translating it yields CASSFESAGGPSNEQFF.

This clone was counted between two and nine times. Germline and junction disagree at one end, which may indicate a read error. The chain couples TRBV7-7 to TRBJ2-7, with D perhaps matching TRBD1 or TRBD2 (5 bases each). CDR1 and CDR2 (germline): SSHAT, FNYEAQ (reference sequence). The CDR3 consists of 15 residues. The CDR3 DNA reads as TGTGCTAGCAGCTTAAGCCGCCGGGGACCCTACGAGCAGTACTTC. Protein: CASSLSRRGPYEQYF.

The CDR3, as DNA: TGTGCCAGCAGTGACTGGGGCGAGGGGAACACTGAAGCTTTCTTT. Translation gives CASSDWGEGNTEAFF. The rearrangement links TRBV6-1 to TRBJ1-1; possible D gene TRBD1, 5 bases. The CDR3 has 15 residues. CDR1 is MNHNS and CDR2 is SASEGT in the germline V gene. V lost 3 bases, J lost 1 base, and 12 bases lay in between.

This chain joins TRBV28 and TRBJ2-3; TRBD2 is a possible D gene (5 bases). There are 15 residues in the CDR3. V dropped 3 bases and J dropped 4 bases, with 14 bases sitting between them. Germline lookup yields CDR1 MDHEN and CDR2 SYDVKM. The chain's CDR3 is CASSFRRSGSDTQYF. DNA for the CDR3: TGTGCCAGCAGTTTCAGACGGAGCGGTTCAGATACGCAGTATTTT. The full variable domain, rest sourced from reference TRBV28 and TRBJ2-3, is DVKVTQSSRYLVKRTGEKVFLECVQDMDHENMFWYRQDPGLGLRLIYFSYDVKMKEKGDIPEGYSVSREKKERFSLILESASTNQTSMYLCASSFRRSGSDTQYFGPGTRLTVL.

The chain joins TRBV29-1 to TRBJ1-2; D is possibly TRBD1 (5 bases). Trimming removed 4 bases at V and 0 bases at J, with 18 bases between. From germline, CDR1 is SQVTM and CDR2 ANQGSEA. The CDR3 sequence is 16 residues long. CDR3 nucleotide sequence: TGCAGCGTTGGGTTTGGGGGGGACGCAGCTAACTATGGCTACACCTTC. Its protein is CSVGFGGDAANYGYTF.

V usage is TRBV28 and J usage is TRBJ2-1; TRBD2 is a possible D gene (6 bases). V gave up 2 bases and J gave up 4 bases, with 9 bases separating them. This CDR3 region has 14 residues. Germline values: CDR1 MDHEN, CDR2 SYDVKM. CDR3 region: CASSLPGLYNEQFF. The CDR3 DNA is TGTGCCAGCAGTTTACCGGGACTTTACAATGAGCAGTTCTTC. Drawing the rest from reference TRBV28 and TRBJ2-1, the complete variable domain is DVKVTQSSRYLVKRTGEKVFLECVQDMDHENMFWYRQDPGLGLRLIYFSYDVKMKEKGDIPEGYSVSREKKERFSLILESASTNQTSMYLCASSLPGLYNEQFFGPGTRLTVL.

This clone was seen only a few times. This sequence joins TRBV7-3 and TRBJ2-4; D remains ambiguous. Germline-derived CDR1 and CDR2 are SGHTA and FQGTGA. The CDR3 consists of 12 residues. Trimming pared 1 base from V and 10 bases from J, leaving 8 bases between. CDR3 nucleotide sequence: TGTGCCAGCAGCTTAAATTCCGGGATTCAGTACTTC. Protein sequence: CASSLNSGIQYF.

V is TRBV5-1 and J is TRBJ2-1; D is tentatively TRBD1 or TRBD2 (6 bases each). Germline V gives CDR1 SGHRS, CDR2 YFSETQ. The CDR3 runs 15 residues. V was clipped by 1 base and J by 8 bases, with 16 bases between them. The CDR3 nucleotides are TGCGCCAGCAGCTTGATACCCGGGGGCGGCGATGAGCAGTTCTTC. This encodes CASSLIPGGGDEQFF.